This TCR beta chain appears in the sequencing data of a study of T cell responses to AZD1222 COVID-19 vaccine. Trimming left V 4 bases short and J 0 bases short, with 10 bases between. This CDR3 is 15 amino acids long. The V gene's germline CDR1 is LNHDA and CDR2 SQIVND (reference sequence). Sequenced by immunoSEQ multiplex PCR; TCRdb stores in-frame clones only, minus some. The data contain some 190,000 clones, about nine tenths of them singletons. This sequence originates from an adult who received the AZD1222 COVID-19 vaccine. The sequenced sample was peripheral blood, obtained 28 days after the second AZD1222 dose. The chain couples TRBV19 to TRBJ1-3; maybe TRBD1 (5 bases). The CDR3 DNA reads TGTGCCAGTAGTACCTGGACAAGCTCTGGAAACACCATATATTTT. It specifies CASSTWTSSGNTIYF.